These T cell receptor beta chains were read from a single sample in a study of T cells after yellow fever vaccination. TCRdb re-called the 5' RACE reads with MiXCR, one entry per CDR3 protein. The repertoire holds approximately 160,000 distinct CDR3 sequences, with approximately 9.7% as singletons. The sample consisted of CD8+ T cells sorted from PBMCs, taken 45 days after the yellow fever booster vaccination. Receptors originate from a man aged 18 to 29 who received the YFV17D yellow fever vaccine. The CDR3 runs from the conserved cysteine through the conserved F or W. The D gene is left open where the match is weak. Rows give clone size only sometimes, using once, few, many, or a class for an expanded clone.

abundance: .
j_gene: TRBJ2-5
v_gene: TRBV11-2
d_gene: .
CDR3nt: TGTGCCAGCAGCAACGCTTGGACACTTCAAGAGACCCAGTACTTC
CDR3aa: CASSNAWTLQETQYF

abundance: .
j_gene: TRBJ2-3
v_gene: TRBV4-3
d_gene: .
CDR3nt: TGCGCCAGCAGCCAAGCGTTGGGAGGCGTCACAGATACGCAGTATTTT
CDR3aa: CASSQALGGVTDTQYF

abundance: few
j_gene: TRBJ2-5
v_gene: TRBV5-4
d_gene: .
CDR3nt: TGTGCCAGCAGCTTGAACTACGGAGAAGAGACCCAGTACTTC
CDR3aa: CASSLNYGEETQYF

abundance: .
j_gene: TRBJ2-3
v_gene: TRBV28
d_gene: TRBD1
CDR3nt: TGTGCCAGCAGTTTAAGGGGGCAGGGAACAGATACGCAGTATTTT
CDR3aa: CASSLRGQGTDTQYF

abundance: .
j_gene: TRBJ2-7
v_gene: TRBV5-1
d_gene: .
CDR3nt: TGCGCCAGCAGCTGGGGACGGTACTCCTACGAGCAGTACTTC
CDR3aa: CASSWGRYSYEQYF

abundance: .
j_gene: TRBJ1-2
v_gene: TRBV6-5
d_gene: .
CDR3nt: TGTGCCAGCAGGCCCGGGCCCACCTATGGCTACACCTTC
CDR3aa: CASRPGPTYGYTF

abundance: .
j_gene: TRBJ1-6
v_gene: TRBV10-3
d_gene: TRBD1
CDR3nt: TGTGCCATCAGTGAGTCCCCGGGACAGAGCTCCTATAATTCACCCCTCCACTTT
CDR3aa: CAISESPGQSSYNSPLHF

abundance: many
j_gene: TRBJ2-7
v_gene: TRBV7-6
d_gene: .
CDR3nt: TGTGCCAGCAGCTCCCAGGGCAGGGGCCCCTACGAGCAGTACTTC
CDR3aa: CASSSQGRGPYEQYF

abundance: few
j_gene: TRBJ2-3
v_gene: TRBV20-1
d_gene: TRBD2
CDR3nt: TGCAGTGCTAGATGGCTCCCCGCTACTAGCGGGAGCACAGATACGCAGTATTTT
CDR3aa: CSARWLPATSGSTDTQYF

abundance: few
j_gene: TRBJ2-1
v_gene: TRBV29-1
d_gene: TRBD2
CDR3nt: TGCAGCGTTGACGAGCGGGGGAGTTTTTACAATGAGCAGTTCTTC
CDR3aa: CSVDERGSFYNEQFF

abundance: .
j_gene: TRBJ2-1
v_gene: TRBV9
d_gene: TRBD2
CDR3nt: TGTGCCAGCAGCCTTAGCCAGCGGGGGGGCGATGAGCAGTTCTTC
CDR3aa: CASSLSQRGGDEQFF

abundance: .
j_gene: TRBJ1-5
v_gene: TRBV6-6
d_gene: .
CDR3nt: TGTGCCAGCAGTTACTCGTTGTCAGGGGCGAATCAGCCCCAGCATTTT
CDR3aa: CASSYSLSGANQPQHF

abundance: .
j_gene: TRBJ2-5
v_gene: TRBV11-2
d_gene: .
CDR3nt: TGTGCCAGCAGCCCCAGTGGGACCCAGTACTTC
CDR3aa: CASSPSGTQYF

abundance: .
j_gene: TRBJ1-5
v_gene: TRBV6-2/TRBV6-3
d_gene: TRBD1
CDR3nt: TGTGCCAGCAGTCGCGACAGGGCTCTGGAGCCCCAGCATTTT
CDR3aa: CASSRDRALEPQHF

abundance: few
j_gene: TRBJ1-2
v_gene: TRBV6-2/TRBV6-3
d_gene: .
CDR3nt: TGTGCCAGCAGTTACCTTTCGGAAGGCTACACCTTC
CDR3aa: CASSYLSEGYTF

abundance: few
j_gene: TRBJ2-3
v_gene: TRBV7-9
d_gene: .
CDR3nt: TGTGCCAGCAGCCAACTGACCTGGGGCGCCGACACAGATACGCAGTATTTT
CDR3aa: CASSQLTWGADTDTQYF

abundance: few
j_gene: TRBJ2-2
v_gene: TRBV7-9
d_gene: .
CDR3nt: TGTGCCAGCACCCCCTTCGTAGGCGACACCGGGGAGCTGTTTTTT
CDR3aa: CASTPFVGDTGELFF

abundance: .
j_gene: TRBJ2-2
v_gene: TRBV7-9
d_gene: .
CDR3nt: TGTGCCAGCACCCCACAGGCCGGGGAGCTGTTTTTT
CDR3aa: CASTPQAGELFF

abundance: few
j_gene: TRBJ2-2
v_gene: TRBV6-4
d_gene: .
CDR3nt: TGTGCCAGCAGTGACTTAAACACCGGGGAGCTGTTTTTT
CDR3aa: CASSDLNTGELFF

abundance: .
j_gene: TRBJ2-2
v_gene: TRBV4-3
d_gene: .
CDR3nt: TGCGCCAGCAGCCAAGCTTCGCTGGCGGGTAACACCGGGGAGCTGTTTTTT
CDR3aa: CASSQASLAGNTGELFF